This paragraph reports one T cell receptor (beta chain). The target antigen is unknown. TCRdb's copy holds only in-frame clones and misses some; the assay was immunoSEQ multiplex PCR. Counted here are 25,000 to 30,000 clones, about nine tenths occurring once; the ten biggest clones make up 3% to 4%. The data are from a study of T cells after posttransplantation cyclophosphamide. The CDR3 is 14 amino acids. The trim removed 4 bases at V and 1 base at J, leaving 4 bases unmatched. CDR1 is SGHNT, CDR2 YYREEE, per germline (reference sequence). Study-wide results and limits: After PTCy, TRB diversity resembled that of CNI/methotrexate controls. Later blood repertoires were often dominated by clones from the donor CD8+ memory compartment.

The sequenced material came from PBMCs. This TCR was recovered from a man aged 45-65 years. The gene calls are TRBV5-4 and TRBJ1-2; 7 nucleotides agree with TRBD1. The DNA for the CDR3 is TGTGCCAGCAGCCCACGGGACAGTAACTATGGCTACACCTTC. This translates into CASSPRDSNYGYTF.